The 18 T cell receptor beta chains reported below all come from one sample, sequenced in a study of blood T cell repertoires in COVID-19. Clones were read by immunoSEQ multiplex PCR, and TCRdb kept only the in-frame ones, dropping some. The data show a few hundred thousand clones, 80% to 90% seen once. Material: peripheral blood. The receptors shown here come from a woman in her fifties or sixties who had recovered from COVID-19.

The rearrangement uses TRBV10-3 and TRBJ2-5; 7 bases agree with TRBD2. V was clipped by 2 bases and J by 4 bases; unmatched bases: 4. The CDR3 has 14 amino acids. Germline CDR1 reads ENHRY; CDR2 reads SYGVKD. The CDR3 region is CAISEERGGETQYF. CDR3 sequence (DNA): TGTGCCATCAGTGAGGAGCGGGGAGGAGAGACCCAGTACTTC.

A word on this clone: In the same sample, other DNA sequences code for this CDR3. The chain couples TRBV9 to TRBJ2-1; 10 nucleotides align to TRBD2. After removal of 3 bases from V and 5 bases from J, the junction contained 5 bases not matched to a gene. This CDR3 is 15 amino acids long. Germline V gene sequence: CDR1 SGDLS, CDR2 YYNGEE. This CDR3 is CASSALAGDNNEQFF. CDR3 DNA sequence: TGTGCCAGCAGCGCGCTAGCGGGGGACAACAATGAGCAGTTCTTC.

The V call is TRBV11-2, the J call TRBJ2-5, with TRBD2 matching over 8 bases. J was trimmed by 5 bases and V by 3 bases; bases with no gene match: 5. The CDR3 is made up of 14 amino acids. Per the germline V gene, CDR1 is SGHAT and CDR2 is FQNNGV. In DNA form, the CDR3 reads TGTGCCAGCAGCTTGGGACTAGGGTACGAGACCCAGTACTTC. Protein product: CASSLGLGYETQYF.

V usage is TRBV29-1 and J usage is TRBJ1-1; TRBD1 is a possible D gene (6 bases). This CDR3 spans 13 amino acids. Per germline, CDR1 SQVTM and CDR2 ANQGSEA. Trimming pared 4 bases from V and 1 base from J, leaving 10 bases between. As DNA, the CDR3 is TGCAGCGTTGCACAGGGATGGAACACTGAAGCTTTCTTT. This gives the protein CSVAQGWNTEAFF.

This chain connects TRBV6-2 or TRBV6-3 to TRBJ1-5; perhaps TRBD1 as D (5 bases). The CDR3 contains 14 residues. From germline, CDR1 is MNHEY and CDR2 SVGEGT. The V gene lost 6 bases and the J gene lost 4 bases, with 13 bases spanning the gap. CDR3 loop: CASSRTKRNQPQHF. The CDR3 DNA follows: TGTGCCAGCAGCAGGACAAAAAGGAATCAGCCCCAGCATTTT.

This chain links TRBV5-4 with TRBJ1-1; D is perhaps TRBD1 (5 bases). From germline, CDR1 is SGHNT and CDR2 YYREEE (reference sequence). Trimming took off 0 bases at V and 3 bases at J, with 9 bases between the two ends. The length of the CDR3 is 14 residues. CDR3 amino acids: CASSLEQEYTEAFF. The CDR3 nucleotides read TGTGCCAGCAGCTTGGAACAGGAGTACACTGAAGCTTTCTTT.

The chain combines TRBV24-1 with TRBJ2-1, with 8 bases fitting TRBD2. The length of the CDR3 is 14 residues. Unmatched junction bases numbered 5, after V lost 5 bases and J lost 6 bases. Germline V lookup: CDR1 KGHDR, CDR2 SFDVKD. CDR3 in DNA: TGTGCCACCAGTGCGGCGGGGGGTCGCAATGAGCAGTTCTTC. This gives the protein CATSAAGGRNEQFF.

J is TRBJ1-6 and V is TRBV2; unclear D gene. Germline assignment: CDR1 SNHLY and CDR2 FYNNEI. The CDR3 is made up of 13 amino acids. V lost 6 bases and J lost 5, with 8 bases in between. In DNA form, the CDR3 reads TGTGCCAGCAGGGTAGAAGATAATTCACCCCTCCACTTT. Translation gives CASRVEDNSPLHF.

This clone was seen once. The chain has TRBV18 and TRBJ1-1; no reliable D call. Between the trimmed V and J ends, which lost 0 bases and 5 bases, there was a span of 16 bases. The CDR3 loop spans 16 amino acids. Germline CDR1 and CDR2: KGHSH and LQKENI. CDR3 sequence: CASSPPGRVTGTEAFF. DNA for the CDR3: TGTGCCAGCTCACCACCGGGTCGGGTAACGGGGACTGAAGCTTTCTTT.

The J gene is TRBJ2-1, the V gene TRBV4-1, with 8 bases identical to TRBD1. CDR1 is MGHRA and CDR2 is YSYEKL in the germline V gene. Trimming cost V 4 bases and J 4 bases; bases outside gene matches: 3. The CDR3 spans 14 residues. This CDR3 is CASSLGQGYNEQFF. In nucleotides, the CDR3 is TGCGCCAGCAGCCTAGGACAGGGATACAATGAGCAGTTCTTC.

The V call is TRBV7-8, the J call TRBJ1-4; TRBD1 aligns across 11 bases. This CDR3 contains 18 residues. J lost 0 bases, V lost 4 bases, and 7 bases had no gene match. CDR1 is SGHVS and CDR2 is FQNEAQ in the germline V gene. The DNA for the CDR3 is TGTGCCAGCAGCTCCCGGGACAGGGGGGCCGCAACTAATGAAAAACTGTTTTTT. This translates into CASSSRDRGAATNEKLFF.

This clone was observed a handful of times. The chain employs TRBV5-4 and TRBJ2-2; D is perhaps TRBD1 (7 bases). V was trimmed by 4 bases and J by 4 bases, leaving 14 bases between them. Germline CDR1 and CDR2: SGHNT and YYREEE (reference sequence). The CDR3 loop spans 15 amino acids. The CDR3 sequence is CASSQRQGGTGELFF. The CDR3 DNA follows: TGTGCCAGCAGCCAAAGACAGGGAGGCACCGGGGAGCTGTTTTTT.

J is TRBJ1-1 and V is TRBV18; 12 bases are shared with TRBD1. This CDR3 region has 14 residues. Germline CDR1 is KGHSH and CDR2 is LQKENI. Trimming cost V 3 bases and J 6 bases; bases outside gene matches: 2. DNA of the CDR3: TGTGCCAGCTCACCGGGACAGGGGGCGCCTGAAGCTTTCTTT. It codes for CASSPGQGAPEAFF.

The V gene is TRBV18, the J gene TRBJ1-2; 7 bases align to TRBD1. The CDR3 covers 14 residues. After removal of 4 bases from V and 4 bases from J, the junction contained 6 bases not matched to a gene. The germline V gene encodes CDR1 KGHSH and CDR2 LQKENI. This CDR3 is CASSLYRDSYGYTF. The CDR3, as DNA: TGTGCCAGCTCACTTTACCGGGACAGCTATGGCTACACCTTC.

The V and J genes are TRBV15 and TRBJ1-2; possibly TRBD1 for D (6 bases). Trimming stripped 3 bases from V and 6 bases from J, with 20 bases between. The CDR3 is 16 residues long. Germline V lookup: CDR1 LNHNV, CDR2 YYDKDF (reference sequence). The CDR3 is CATSSRQEDYPNGYTF. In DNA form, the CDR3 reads TGTGCCACCAGCAGCCGACAGGAGGATTATCCCAATGGCTACACCTTC.

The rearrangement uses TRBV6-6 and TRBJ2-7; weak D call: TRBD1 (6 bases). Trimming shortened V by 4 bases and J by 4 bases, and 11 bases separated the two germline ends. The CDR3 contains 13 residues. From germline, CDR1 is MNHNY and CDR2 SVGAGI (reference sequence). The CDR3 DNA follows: TGTGCCAGCAGTTCGCAGGGGTTGTACGAGCAGTACTTC. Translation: CASSSQGLYEQYF.

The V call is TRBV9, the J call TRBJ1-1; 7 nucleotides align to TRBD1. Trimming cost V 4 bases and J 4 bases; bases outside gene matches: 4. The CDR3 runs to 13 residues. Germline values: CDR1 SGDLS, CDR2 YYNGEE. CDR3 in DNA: TGTGCCAGCAGCACCGCAGGGGGCACTGAAGCTTTCTTT. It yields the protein CASSTAGGTEAFF.

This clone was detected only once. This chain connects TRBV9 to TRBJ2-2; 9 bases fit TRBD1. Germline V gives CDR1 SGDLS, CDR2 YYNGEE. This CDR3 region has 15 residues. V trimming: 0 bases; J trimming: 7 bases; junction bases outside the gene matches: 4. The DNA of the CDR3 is TGTGCCAGCAGCGTAGGGACAGGGGCGGGCGGGGAGCTGTTTTTT. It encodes CASSVGTGAGGELFF.